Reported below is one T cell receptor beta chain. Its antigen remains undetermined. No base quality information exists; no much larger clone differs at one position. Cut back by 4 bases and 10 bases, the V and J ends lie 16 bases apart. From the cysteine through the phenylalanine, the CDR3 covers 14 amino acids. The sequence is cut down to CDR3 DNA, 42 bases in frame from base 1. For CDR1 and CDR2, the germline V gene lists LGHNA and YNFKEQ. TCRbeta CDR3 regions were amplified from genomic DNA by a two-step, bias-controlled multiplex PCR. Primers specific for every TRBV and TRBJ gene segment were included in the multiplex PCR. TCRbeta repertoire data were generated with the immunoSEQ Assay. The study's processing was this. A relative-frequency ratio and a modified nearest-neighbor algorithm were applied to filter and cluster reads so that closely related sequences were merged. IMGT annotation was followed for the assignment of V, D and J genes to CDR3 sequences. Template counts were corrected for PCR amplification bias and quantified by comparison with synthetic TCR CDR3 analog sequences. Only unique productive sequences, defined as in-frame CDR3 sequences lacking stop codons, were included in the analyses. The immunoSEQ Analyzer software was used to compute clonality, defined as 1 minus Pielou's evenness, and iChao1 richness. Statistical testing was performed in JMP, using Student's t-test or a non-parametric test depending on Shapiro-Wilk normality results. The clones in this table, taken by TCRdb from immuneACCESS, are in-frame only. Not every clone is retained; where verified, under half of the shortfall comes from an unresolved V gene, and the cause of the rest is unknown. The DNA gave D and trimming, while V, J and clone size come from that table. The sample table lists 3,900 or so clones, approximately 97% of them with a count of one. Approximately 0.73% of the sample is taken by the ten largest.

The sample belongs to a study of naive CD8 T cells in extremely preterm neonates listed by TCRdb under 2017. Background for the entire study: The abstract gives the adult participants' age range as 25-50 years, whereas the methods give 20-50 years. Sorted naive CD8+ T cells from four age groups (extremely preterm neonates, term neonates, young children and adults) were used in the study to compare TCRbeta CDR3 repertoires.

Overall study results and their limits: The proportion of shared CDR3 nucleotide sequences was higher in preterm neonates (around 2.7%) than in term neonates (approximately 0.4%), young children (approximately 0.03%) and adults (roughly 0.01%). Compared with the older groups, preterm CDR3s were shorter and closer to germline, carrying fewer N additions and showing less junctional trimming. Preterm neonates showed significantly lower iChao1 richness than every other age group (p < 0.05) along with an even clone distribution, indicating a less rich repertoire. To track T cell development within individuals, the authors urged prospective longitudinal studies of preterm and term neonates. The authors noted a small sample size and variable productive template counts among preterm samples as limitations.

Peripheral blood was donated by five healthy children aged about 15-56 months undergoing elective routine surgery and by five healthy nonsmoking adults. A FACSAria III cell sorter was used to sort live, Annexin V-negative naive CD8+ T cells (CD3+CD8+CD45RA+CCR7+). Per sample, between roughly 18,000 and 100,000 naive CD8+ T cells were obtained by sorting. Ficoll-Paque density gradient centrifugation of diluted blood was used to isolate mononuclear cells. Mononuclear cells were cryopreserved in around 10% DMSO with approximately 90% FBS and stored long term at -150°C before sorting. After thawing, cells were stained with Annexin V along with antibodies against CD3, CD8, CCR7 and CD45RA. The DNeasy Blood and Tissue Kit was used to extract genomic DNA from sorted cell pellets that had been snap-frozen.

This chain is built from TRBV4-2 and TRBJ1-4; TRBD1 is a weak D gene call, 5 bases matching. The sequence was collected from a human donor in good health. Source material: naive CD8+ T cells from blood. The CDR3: CASSPVRGTGKLFF. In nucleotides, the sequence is TGTGCCAGCAGCCCAGTTCGGGGGACCGGAAAACTGTTTTTT.